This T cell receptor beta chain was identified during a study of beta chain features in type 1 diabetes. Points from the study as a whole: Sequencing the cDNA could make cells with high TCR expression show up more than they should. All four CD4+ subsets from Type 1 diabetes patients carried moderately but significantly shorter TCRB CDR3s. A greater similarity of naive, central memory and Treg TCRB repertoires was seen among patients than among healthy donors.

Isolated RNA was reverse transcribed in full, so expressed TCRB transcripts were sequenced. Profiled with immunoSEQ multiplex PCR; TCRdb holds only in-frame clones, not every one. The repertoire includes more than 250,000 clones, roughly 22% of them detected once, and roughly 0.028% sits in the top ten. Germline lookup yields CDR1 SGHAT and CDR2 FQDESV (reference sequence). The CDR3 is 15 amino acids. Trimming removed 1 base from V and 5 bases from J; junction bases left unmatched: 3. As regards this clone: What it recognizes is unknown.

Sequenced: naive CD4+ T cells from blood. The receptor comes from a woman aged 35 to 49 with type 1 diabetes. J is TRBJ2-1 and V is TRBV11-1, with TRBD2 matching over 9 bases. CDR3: CASSLGSSGNNEQFF. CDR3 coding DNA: TGTGCCAGCAGCTTAGGGTCTAGCGGGAACAATGAGCAGTTCTTC.